A selection of T cell receptor beta chains follows, all from one sample in a study of T cells in Graves' hyperthyroidism and ophthalmopathy. TCRdb itself ran the multiplex PCR reads through MiXCR, one entry per CDR3 protein. The sample carries approximately 400,000 distinct CDR3 sequences, 11% to 15% recorded once. Source material: blood. Receptor source: a woman aged 60-75 years with Graves' hyperthyroidism. Each CDR3 is given with its conserved first and last residue. A D gene is named only where the DNA matches it firmly. Clone sizes are given selectively: once, few, many, or a class where the clone is expanded.

v_call: TRBV28; j_call: TRBJ1-1; d_call: TRBD1; clone_size: many; cdr3_nt: TGTGCCAGCAGTACTACCGGGACAGGGTTTAGTGAAGCTTTCTTT; cdr3_aa: CASSTTGTGFSEAFF
v_call: TRBV6-2/TRBV6-3; j_call: TRBJ1-4; d_call: TRBD1; clone_size: .; cdr3_nt: TGTGCCAGCAATTACTCGAAACAGGGACAGGAAAAACTGTTTTTT; cdr3_aa: CASNYSKQGQEKLFF
v_call: TRBV3-1; j_call: TRBJ2-5; d_call: .; clone_size: many; cdr3_nt: TGTGCCAGCAGCCAATTACAACAAGAGACCCAGTACTTC; cdr3_aa: CASSQLQQETQYF
v_call: TRBV19; j_call: TRBJ2-5; d_call: TRBD1; clone_size: .; cdr3_nt: TGTGCCAGTACCCCTACAGGGGGCTGGCAAGAGACCCAGTACTTC; cdr3_aa: CASTPTGGWQETQYF
v_call: TRBV5-1; j_call: TRBJ2-7; d_call: TRBD2; clone_size: few; cdr3_nt: TGCGCCAGCAGCTTAATAGCGGGAGGGGTGTCCTACGAGCAGTACTTC; cdr3_aa: CASSLIAGGVSYEQYF
v_call: TRBV11-2; j_call: TRBJ2-1; d_call: .; clone_size: many; cdr3_nt: TGTGCCAGCAGCTTCGTTCCAGGGATTCGGCTACTTAGTGAGCAGTTCTTC; cdr3_aa: CASSFVPGIRLLSEQFF
v_call: TRBV11-3; j_call: TRBJ2-7; d_call: .; clone_size: many; cdr3_nt: TGTGCCAGCAGCATACAGGGCGGCGAGCAGTACTTC; cdr3_aa: CASSIQGGEQYF
v_call: TRBV19; j_call: TRBJ2-5; d_call: .; clone_size: many; cdr3_nt: TGTGCCAGTAGTATACAGGGAACAGAGACCCAGTACTTC; cdr3_aa: CASSIQGTETQYF
v_call: TRBV28; j_call: TRBJ1-2; d_call: TRBD1; clone_size: many; cdr3_nt: TGTGCCAGCAGTTCAGCCGGGACAGGGAGACATGAGGACTATGGCTACACCTTC; cdr3_aa: CASSSAGTGRHEDYGYTF
v_call: TRBV2; j_call: TRBJ2-1; d_call: TRBD2; clone_size: many; cdr3_nt: TGTGCCAGCGTATGGACTAGCGGAGACAATGAGCAGTTCTTC; cdr3_aa: CASVWTSGDNEQFF
v_call: TRBV5-1; j_call: TRBJ2-1; d_call: TRBD1; clone_size: .; cdr3_nt: TGCGCCAGCAGCTTGGTAGGGGGCGACTACAATGAGCAGTTCTTC; cdr3_aa: CASSLVGGDYNEQFF
v_call: TRBV6-5; j_call: TRBJ1-4; d_call: .; clone_size: .; cdr3_nt: TGTGCCAGCAGTTACCACAGTAGTAATGAAAAACTGTTTTTT; cdr3_aa: CASSYHSSNEKLFF
v_call: TRBV5-1; j_call: TRBJ2-7; d_call: TRBD2; clone_size: many; cdr3_nt: TGCGCCAGCAGCCACGCCAGGCGTAGCGGGAGTATCTACGAGCAGTACTTC; cdr3_aa: CASSHARRSGSIYEQYF